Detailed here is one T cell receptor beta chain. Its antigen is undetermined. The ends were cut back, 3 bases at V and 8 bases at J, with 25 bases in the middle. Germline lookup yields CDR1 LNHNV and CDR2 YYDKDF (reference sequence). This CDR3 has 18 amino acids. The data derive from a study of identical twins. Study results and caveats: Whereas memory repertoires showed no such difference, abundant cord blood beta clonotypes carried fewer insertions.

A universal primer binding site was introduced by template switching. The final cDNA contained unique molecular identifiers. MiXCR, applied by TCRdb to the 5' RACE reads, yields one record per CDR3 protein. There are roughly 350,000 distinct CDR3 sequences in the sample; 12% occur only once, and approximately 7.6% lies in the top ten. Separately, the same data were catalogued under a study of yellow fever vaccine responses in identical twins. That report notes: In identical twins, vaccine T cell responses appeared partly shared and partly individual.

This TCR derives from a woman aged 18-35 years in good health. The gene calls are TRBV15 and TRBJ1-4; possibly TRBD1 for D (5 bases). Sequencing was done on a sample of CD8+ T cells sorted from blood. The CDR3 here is CATSSPGQGLGRYEKLFF. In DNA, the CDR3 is TGTGCCACCAGCAGCCCCGGGCAGGGTTTGGGCAGATACGAAAAACTGTTTTTT.